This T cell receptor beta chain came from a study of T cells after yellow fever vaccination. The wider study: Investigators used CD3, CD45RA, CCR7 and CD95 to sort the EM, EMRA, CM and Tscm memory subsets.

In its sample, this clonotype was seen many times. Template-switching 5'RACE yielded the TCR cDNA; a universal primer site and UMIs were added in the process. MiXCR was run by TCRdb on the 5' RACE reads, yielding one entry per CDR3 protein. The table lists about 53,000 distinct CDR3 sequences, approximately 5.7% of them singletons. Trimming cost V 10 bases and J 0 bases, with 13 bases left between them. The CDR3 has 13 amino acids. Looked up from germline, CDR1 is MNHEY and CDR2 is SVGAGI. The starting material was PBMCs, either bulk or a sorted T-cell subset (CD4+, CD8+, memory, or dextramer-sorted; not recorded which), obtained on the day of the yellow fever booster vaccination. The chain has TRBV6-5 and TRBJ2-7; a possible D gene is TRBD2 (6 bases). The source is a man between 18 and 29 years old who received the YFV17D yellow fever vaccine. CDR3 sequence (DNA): TGTGCCACCCGGGACTCAATCTCCTACGAGCAGTACTTC. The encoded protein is CATRDSISYEQYF.